These 30 T cell receptor beta chains were sequenced from one sample in a study of regulatory and conventional T cells in RAG deficiency. The sorted regulatory T cells were CD4+, CD25-high and CD127-low, with genomic DNA sequenced. The table came from immunoSEQ multiplex PCR; TCRdb's copy has only in-frame clones and leaves some out. The sample consists of roughly 28,000 clones, around 90% of them appearing once. These sequences were also reported in another study, on regulatory T cells. From that paper: The PCR used 52 TRBV and 13 TRBJ primers.

The sequencing input was Tregs sorted from blood. Source of these receptors: a human donor in good health.

The chain recombines TRBV6-1 with TRBJ2-1; possible D gene TRBD2, 5 bases. CDR1 MNHNS and CDR2 SASEGT come from the germline V gene. V was trimmed by 3 bases and J by 9 bases, leaving 18 bases between them. This CDR3 has 15 amino acids. The CDR3 reads CASSEVGIGWGEQFF. The CDR3 DNA is TGTGCCAGCAGTGAGGTCGGGATAGGCTGGGGTGAGCAGTTCTTC.

The chain is built from TRBV19 and TRBJ2-7; D remains ambiguous. The CDR3 consists of 15 residues. In germline, CDR1 is LNHDA, CDR2 SQIVND (reference sequence). Trimming stripped 5 bases from V and 0 bases from J, with 14 bases between. CDR3 nucleotide sequence: TGTGCCAGTAGTCTCAACGACGGTGTCTCCTACGAGCAGTACTTC. Translation: CASSLNDGVSYEQYF.

The V call is TRBV19, the J call TRBJ2-3; TRBD1 matches 12 bases. The germline CDR1 and CDR2 sequences are LNHDA and SQIVND (reference sequence). With V trimmed by 5 bases and J by 4 bases, 7 bases remained unmatched. The CDR3 is 16 amino acids. CDR3 protein: CASSDDRDRGPDTQYF. Here the CDR3 DNA reads TGTGCCAGTAGTGACGACCGGGACAGGGGGCCAGATACGCAGTATTTT. Filled out from reference TRBV19 and TRBJ2-3, the complete variable domain reads DGGITQSPKYLFRKEGQNVTLSCEQNLNHDAMYWYRQDPGQGLRLIYYSQIVNDFQKGDIAEGYSVSREKKESFPLTVTSAQKNPTAFYLCASSDDRDRGPDTQYFGPGTRLTVL.

This clone was detected only once. This chain links TRBV7-8 with TRBJ2-1; the match to TRBD2 covers 9 bases. The CDR3 has 17 amino acids. J gave up 5 bases and V 7 bases, and 15 bases lay outside the gene matches. The germline CDR1 and CDR2 sequences are SGHVS and FQNEAQ. The CDR3 spells CASNPPRTSDGDNEQFF. DNA of the CDR3: TGTGCCAGCAACCCCCCAAGGACTAGCGATGGGGACAATGAGCAGTTCTTC.

The chain links TRBV7-9 to TRBJ2-2; D gene unclear. CDR3 size: 14 residues. Trimming cost V 3 bases and J 2 bases, with 7 bases left between them. Germline loops: CDR1 SEHNR, CDR2 FQNEAQ (reference sequence). The CDR3 nucleotides are TGTGCCAGCAGCTTTGGCCGAAACACCGGGGAGCTGTTTTTT. Its translation: CASSFGRNTGELFF.

This sequence joins TRBV2 and TRBJ1-4; D call uncertain. The CDR3 is made up of 12 amino acids. V was trimmed by 10 bases and J by 7 bases, leaving 13 bases between them. The germline V gene has CDR1 SNHLY and CDR2 FYNNEI. The CDR3 loop reads CANKARTEKLFF. CDR3 in DNA: TGTGCCAACAAAGCGCGAACTGAAAAACTGTTTTTT.

The rearrangement joins TRBV2 to TRBJ2-3; no reliable D call. The length of the CDR3 is 10 residues. The V gene lost 7 bases and the J gene lost 7 bases, with 6 bases spanning the gap. Germline CDR1 reads SNHLY; CDR2 reads FYNNEI. This chain's CDR3 is CASTGNTQYF. As DNA, the CDR3 is TGTGCCAGCACCGGAAATACGCAGTATTTT.

With regard to this clone: One end of the junction does not line up with germline, which may come from a read error. The chain combines TRBV2 with TRBJ2-3; 8 bases match TRBD2. This CDR3 is 11 amino acids long. Germline CDR1 and CDR2: SNHLY and FYNNEI. The CDR3 protein is CASTELAGTRF. The CDR3 DNA sequence: TGTGCCAGCACCGAACTTGCCGGGACTAGATTT. Drawing the rest from reference TRBV2 and TRBJ2-3, the complete variable domain is EPEVTQTPSHQVTQMGQEVILRCVPISNHLYFYWYRQILGQKVEFLVSFYNNEISEKSEIFDDQFSVERPDGSNFTLKIRSTKLEDSAMYFCASTELAGTRFGPGTRLTVL.

DNA of the CDR3: TGTGCCAGCAGCTTAGTCAGGGGGGATGAAGCTTTCTTT. It encodes CASSLVRGDEAFF. The rearrangement joins TRBV7-9 to TRBJ1-1; 7 bases match TRBD1. This CDR3 spans 13 amino acids. In germline, CDR1 is SEHNR, CDR2 FQNEAQ (reference sequence). Trimming removed 1 base from V and 7 bases from J; junction bases left unmatched: 3.

The chain has TRBV11-3 and TRBJ2-2, with 11 nucleotides matching TRBD1. In germline, CDR1 is SGHNT, CDR2 YENEEA. This CDR3 is built from 15 residues. Trimming at V came to 3 bases and at J to 4 bases, leaving 1 base not matched to a gene. Here the CDR3 reads CASSLDRGPTGELFF. The DNA for the CDR3 is TGTGCCAGCAGCTTGGACAGGGGGCCCACCGGGGAGCTGTTTTTT.

The V gene is TRBV5-1, the J gene TRBJ2-4; 11 nucleotides line up with TRBD2. Germline V gives CDR1 SGHRS, CDR2 YFSETQ. The J segment lost 6 bases and the V segment lost 3 bases, leaving 8 bases of the junction unmatched. The CDR3 consists of 16 residues. CDR3 nucleotide sequence: TGCGCCAGCAGCTCCTTAGCGGGGGGGTTTTCAAACATTCAGTACTTC. Residues: CASSSLAGGFSNIQYF.

The rearrangement joins TRBV5-4 to TRBJ2-3; 7 bases line up with TRBD1. V lost 4 bases, J lost 0 bases, and 14 bases stayed unmatched. Germline V gives CDR1 SGHNT, CDR2 YYREEE (reference sequence). The CDR3 is 18 amino acids. The CDR3 nucleotides are TGTGCCAGCAGCCCCCAACCGGGACAGCGCCCTAGCACAGATACGCAGTATTTT. Its translation: CASSPQPGQRPSTDTQYF.

The chain employs TRBV9 and TRBJ1-5, with D maybe TRBD1 (5 bases). V gave up 4 bases and J gave up 6 bases, with 17 bases separating them. This CDR3 is built from 15 residues. Germline CDR1 and CDR2: SGDLS and YYNGEE. CDR3: CASSPGLQPGQPQHF. For the CDR3, the DNA is TGTGCCAGCAGCCCAGGGCTACAGCCGGGTCAGCCCCAGCATTTT.

This chain joins TRBV4-2 and TRBJ1-1; D ambiguous. Germline CDR1 LGHNA, CDR2 YNFKEQ. Trimming left V 4 bases short and J 4 bases short, with 16 bases between. The CDR3 loop spans 15 amino acids. CDR3 amino acids: CASSPSGFWPTEAFF. The CDR3 DNA is TGTGCCAGCAGCCCCTCAGGATTTTGGCCCACTGAAGCTTTCTTT.

V and J are TRBV9 and TRBJ2-5, with D possibly matching TRBD2 (7 bases). In germline, CDR1 is SGDLS, CDR2 YYNGEE. This CDR3 has 16 amino acids. Trimming took off 2 bases at V and 1 base at J, with 15 bases between the two ends. The CDR3 is CASSVHGGPGQETQYF. CDR3 bases: TGTGCCAGCAGCGTCCACGGGGGGCCCGGCCAAGAGACCCAGTACTTC.

The J gene is TRBJ2-7, the V gene TRBV30, with D possibly matching TRBD2 (5 bases). CDR3 length equals 11 residues. Trimming removed 8 bases at V and 6 bases at J, with 14 bases between. CDR1 GTSNPN and CDR2 SVGIG come from the germline V gene (reference sequence). CDR3 sequence reads: CASSRVGEQYF. Here the CDR3 DNA reads TGTGCCAGCTCGCGGGTCGGCGAGCAGTACTTC.

This chain connects TRBV2 to TRBJ2-2; D possibly corresponds to TRBD2 (6 bases). The CDR3 totals 15 residues. Deletions cut 3 bases from V and 0 bases from J, with 8 bases between. Germline V gives CDR1 SNHLY, CDR2 FYNNEI. The CDR3 loop is CASSDRGTNTGELFF. The CDR3 bases are TGTGCCAGCAGTGACCGGGGGACGAACACCGGGGAGCTGTTTTTT.

The chain uses TRBV11-2 and TRBJ2-1; perhaps TRBD2 as D (7 bases). Germline V gene data show CDR1 as SGHAT and CDR2 as FQNNGV. There are 15 residues in the CDR3. With 1 base removed from V and 10 bases from J, the gap between germline ends came to 17 bases. The CDR3 protein is CASSLVDGGREEQFF. The CDR3 nucleotides read TGTGCCAGCAGCTTAGTGGACGGGGGGCGGGAGGAGCAGTTCTTC.

V usage is TRBV18 and J usage is TRBJ2-7; no firm D call. Looked up from germline, CDR1 is KGHSH and CDR2 is LQKENI. This CDR3 has 13 amino acids. V was shortened by 3 bases and J by 2 bases, with 8 bases between the two germline ends. CDR3 loop: CASSPATAYEQYF. CDR3 sequence (DNA): TGTGCCAGCTCACCGGCGACTGCCTACGAGCAGTACTTC.

The J gene is TRBJ1-1, the V gene TRBV2, with 9 bases lining up with TRBD1. Germline values: CDR1 SNHLY, CDR2 FYNNEI. V lost 3 bases, J lost 6 bases, and 5 bases stayed unmatched. The CDR3 is made up of 14 amino acids. The CDR3 loop is CASSDPNRGPEAFF. The CDR3, as DNA: TGTGCCAGCAGTGACCCGAACAGGGGGCCTGAAGCTTTCTTT.

V gene TRBV9 combines with J gene TRBJ2-3; D gene ambiguous. Trimming shortened V by 1 base and J by 0 bases, and 30 bases separated the two germline ends. The CDR3 contains 22 residues. The germline V gene encodes CDR1 SGDLS and CDR2 YYNGEE. The CDR3 is CASSVKVLAASFFYPSTDTQYF. The CDR3 nucleotides read TGTGCCAGCAGCGTAAAAGTTTTGGCAGCCTCATTTTTCTATCCTAGCACAGATACGCAGTATTTT.

As DNA, the CDR3 is TGTGCCAGCAGGGGCCAGGGGAACACTGAAGCTTTCTTT. Encoded protein: CASRGQGNTEAFF. The rearrangement uses TRBV7-9 and TRBJ1-1; tentatively, D is TRBD1 (5 bases). This CDR3 comprises 13 residues. In germline, CDR1 is SEHNR, CDR2 FQNEAQ (reference sequence). Trimming left V 6 bases short and J 1 base short, with 9 bases between.

This chain connects TRBV18 to TRBJ1-2; the match to TRBD1 covers 9 bases. The J segment lost 2 bases and the V segment lost 4 bases, leaving 2 bases of the junction unmatched. The germline CDR1 and CDR2 sequences are KGHSH and LQKENI. The CDR3 extends over 14 amino acids. The CDR3 region is CASSQDRGNYGYTF. DNA for the CDR3: TGTGCCAGCTCACAGGACAGGGGAAACTATGGCTACACCTTC.

CDR3 sequence: CASSLADQPQHF. CDR3 nucleotide sequence: TGTGCCAGCAGCTTGGCAGATCAGCCCCAGCATTTT. The chain employs TRBV5-6 and TRBJ1-5, with D uncertain. The germline CDR1 and CDR2 sequences are SGHDT and YYEEEE. The CDR3 contains 12 residues. With 0 bases removed from V and 5 bases from J, the gap between germline ends came to 3 bases.

The rearrangement joins TRBV27 to TRBJ1-2; D possibly corresponds to TRBD1 (5 bases). The CDR3 sequence is 15 residues long. The V gene's germline CDR1 is MNHEY and CDR2 SMNVEV (reference sequence). V shed 2 bases and J shed 9 bases, with 19 bases lying between them. CDR3 nucleotides: TGTGCCAGCAGTTTAGGGCCTGGGTGGGGCTGGAGCTACACCTTC. Amino acids: CASSLGPGWGWSYTF.

This clone has only a few counts. The rearrangement uses TRBV6-5 and TRBJ1-6, with a weak D call TRBD1 (5 bases). V shed 5 bases and J shed 13 bases, with 15 bases lying between them. The germline gives CDR1 MNHEY, CDR2 SVGAGI. This CDR3 is 13 amino acids long. In DNA, the CDR3 is TGTGCCAGCAGTCGGGACGGCGTGATCCCCCTCCACTTT. As protein: CASSRDGVIPLHF.

The gene calls are TRBV7-9 and TRBJ2-4, with D maybe TRBD1 (6 bases). Trimming took 1 base from V and 0 from J, leaving 13 bases between them. Germline loops: CDR1 SEHNR, CDR2 FQNEAQ (reference sequence). CDR3 length equals 17 residues. The CDR3 loop is CASSLVLGGLAKNIQYF. Here the CDR3 DNA reads TGTGCCAGCAGCTTAGTACTAGGGGGTTTAGCCAAAAACATTCAGTACTTC.

The genes are TRBV15 and TRBJ1-4; 7 bases map to TRBD1. Germline CDR1 reads LNHNV; CDR2 reads YYDKDF (reference sequence). The CDR3 extends over 12 amino acids. The V segment lost 1 base and the J segment 14 bases; nucleotides outside the gene matches: 4. CDR3 loop: CATSRGWDSLFF. DNA for the CDR3: TGTGCCACCAGCAGAGGCTGGGACAGTCTGTTTTTT.

CDR3 DNA sequence: TGTGCCAGCAGCCAAGATACGACAGGCCGTTCAAGCTCCTATAATTCACCCCTCCACTTT. This codes for CASSQDTTGRSSSYNSPLHF. This sequence joins TRBV4-2 and TRBJ1-6, with D possibly TRBD1 on 6 matching bases. Per the germline V gene, CDR1 is LGHNA and CDR2 is YNFKEQ. This CDR3 has 20 amino acids. Trimming pared 0 bases from V and 0 bases from J, leaving 18 bases between.

By sample share, this clone is medium-sized (0.01 to 0.1%). The V and J genes are TRBV10-3 and TRBJ1-4, with D perhaps TRBD1 (5 bases). The CDR3 is 14 amino acids. From germline, CDR1 is ENHRY and CDR2 SYGVKD. V was cut by 4 bases and J by 8 bases, with 14 bases left in between. The CDR3 region is CAISGGTAGEKLFF. As DNA, the CDR3 is TGTGCCATCAGTGGCGGGACGGCCGGGGAAAAACTGTTTTTT.